What follows are 10 T cell receptor beta chains derived from one specimen sequenced in a study of blood T cells in healthy people across ages. Through a sample-barcoded 5' primer and a J-beta primer mix, a second PCR was run for about 6 to 12 cycles. TCRdb analysed the 5' RACE reads with MiXCR anew, one entry per CDR3 protein. In the table there are over 600,000 distinct CDR3 sequences, 40% to 45% of which are singletons. The sequenced sample was blood. Source of these receptors: an elderly man in good health.

This clonotype has only a few counts. V gene TRBV15 combines with J gene TRBJ1-4; D unresolved. Germline V gene sequence: CDR1 LNHNV, CDR2 YYDKDF (reference sequence). The CDR3 extends over 15 amino acids. V lost 0 bases to trimming and J lost 4 bases, with 9 bases between them. This CDR3 is CATSRDSRFNEKLFF. CDR3 DNA sequence: TGTGCCACCAGCAGAGATTCCAGGTTTAATGAAAAACTGTTTTTT.

The V call is TRBV2, the J call TRBJ2-1, with 12 bases that match TRBD1. The CDR3 covers 15 residues. Germline V gives CDR1 SNHLY, CDR2 FYNNEI. Trimming cost V 6 bases and J 8 bases; bases outside gene matches: 8. The CDR3 DNA is TGTGCCAGCAGGGATGGGGACAGGGGGCACCATGAGCAGTTCTTC. Translated, it gives CASRDGDRGHHEQFF.

There are many counts of this clonotype. The chain is built from TRBV27 and TRBJ1-1; D is unclear. Trimming took off 6 bases at V and 1 base at J, with 12 bases between the two ends. This CDR3 is 14 amino acids long. The germline CDR1 and CDR2 sequences are MNHEY and SMNVEV (reference sequence). In DNA form, the CDR3 reads TGTGCCAGCAGCTCCATATTTTCGAACACTGAAGCTTTCTTT. Translation: CASSSIFSNTEAFF.

This clonotype was observed a handful of times. The chain carries TRBV6-6 and TRBJ2-5; no clear D. Germline loops: CDR1 MNHNY, CDR2 SVGAGI (reference sequence). V shed 6 bases and J shed 5 bases, with 13 bases lying between them. The CDR3 consists of 13 residues. CDR3 amino acids: CASRELNSETQYF. Written as DNA, the CDR3 is TGTGCCAGCAGGGAACTAAATTCGGAGACCCAGTACTTC.

V is TRBV20-1 and J is TRBJ2-7; maybe TRBD2 (6 bases). CDR3 size: 15 residues. In germline, CDR1 is DFQATT, CDR2 SNEGSKA (reference sequence). V lost 1 base and J 0 bases, leaving 13 bases between the germline ends. Written as DNA, the CDR3 is TGCAGTGCTAGAGGGGGGGACTTCTCCTCCTACGAGCAGTACTTC. The encoded protein is CSARGGDFSSYEQYF.

This clonotype was detected ten times or more. V is TRBV20-1 and J is TRBJ2-3, with 7 bases matching TRBD2. CDR1 is DFQATT and CDR2 is SNEGSKA in the germline V gene (reference sequence). The CDR3 is 15 residues long. V lost 6 bases, J lost 0 bases, and 9 bases stayed unmatched. CDR3 protein: CSAIPGGSSTDTQYF. The CDR3 bases are TGCAGTGCGATACCCGGGGGGTCAAGCACAGATACGCAGTATTTT.

This clonotype was seen a few times. The V and J genes are TRBV7-2 and TRBJ2-3; 7 bases agree with TRBD1. This CDR3 has 14 amino acids. CDR1 is SGHTA, CDR2 FQGNSA, per germline. The V segment lost 5 bases and the J segment 2 bases; nucleotides outside the gene matches: 4. The CDR3, as DNA: TGTGCCAGCAGCAAGGGACAGAACACAGATACGCAGTATTTT. Amino acid sequence: CASSKGQNTDTQYF.

This clonotype was found once. CDR3 sequence: CASSVTGQYNEQFF. CDR3 in DNA: TGTGCCAGCAGCGTAACTGGACAGTACAATGAGCAGTTCTTC. The V gene is TRBV5-5, the J gene TRBJ2-1, with D maybe TRBD1 (6 bases). The CDR3 totals 14 residues. Germline loops: CDR1 SGHKS, CDR2 YYEKEE (reference sequence). Trimming removed 4 bases from V and 4 bases from J, with 12 bases in between.

V gene TRBV6-1 combines with J gene TRBJ1-2; a possible D gene is TRBD1 (5 bases). This CDR3 is 16 amino acids long. Germline V CDR1 and CDR2: MNHNS, SASEGT. Trimming took 0 bases from V and 5 from J, leaving 16 bases between them. The chain's CDR3 is CASSEASAGNLYGYTF. The DNA of the CDR3 is TGTGCCAGCAGTGAAGCCTCGGCAGGGAACCTATATGGCTACACCTTC.

This clonotype was recorded a few times. CDR3 region: CASSLVWDMDSYNEQFF. DNA of the CDR3: TGTGCCAGCAGCTTAGTTTGGGATATGGACTCCTACAATGAGCAGTTCTTC. V and J are TRBV7-2 and TRBJ2-1; D is undetermined. V lost 1 base and J lost 0, with 13 bases in between. Per germline, CDR1 SGHTA and CDR2 FQGNSA. The CDR3 extends over 17 amino acids.